The T cell receptor beta chain described here comes from a study of shared clonotypes between healthy human individuals (dated by TCRdb to the early 2020s). With respect to the entire study: A couple of women and a few men aged 18 to 49 years were included in the cohort. For each donor, CD4 naive and CD4 memory were each run on three plates, CD8 naive on two plates, and CD8 memory on one plate. Leukapheresis yielded between about 0.9 and 8.9 billion PBMCs per donor. Different laboratories and diverse techniques were used to prepare libraries and sequence TCR repertoires, to increase sequencing depth and limit assay-specific biases. To estimate repertoire size and how much clonotype sharing occurs between individuals, the study deeply sequenced the blood TCR repertoires of roughly 5 healthy adults. The paper's findings and limits, for the study overall: Incomplete sequencing was indicated by rarefaction of sorted-subset datasets, despite the large sequencing depth. Approximately 4.8% of naive CD4, around 4% of naive CD8, roughly 2.5% of memory CD4, and around 0.42% of memory CD8 clonotypes were shared across several donors. The genetic and exposure-history diversity represented was limited by the small number of donors. Clonotypes shared by all four sorted-subset donors showed higher generation probabilities than non-shared clonotypes. Larger estimated clonotype richness was generally found for naive subsets than for memory subsets. Sampling was restricted to blood, and TCR repertoires in tissue are likely to differ from TCR repertoires in blood. Pairwise subsampling led to the expectation that sequencing depth would affect the degree of clonotype sharing among donors.

The CDR3 runs 14 residues from the cysteine to the phenylalanine. The CDR3 DNA has 42 bases and is translated from base 1. From a lookup of the germline V gene, CDR1 and CDR2 are SGHVS and FQNEAQ. Germline trimming: 5 bases from V, 1 base from J; junction bases outside gene matches: 3. Using the deep immunoSEQ assay, multiplex PCR amplified TCR CDR3 regions from genomic DNA. Extracted genomic DNA from each cell subset was spread evenly across all wells of several immunoSEQ 96-well plates, with each plate serving as a replicate. For sorted subsets, 150 to 250 ng of genomic DNA, equivalent to 25,000 to 35,000 T cell genomes, went into each replicate PCR. The purified libraries were quantified using a Qubit 3.0 fluorometer, sized with a Bioanalyzer 2100, and then quantified again using the KAPA Library Quantification kit. Every immunoSEQ 96-well plate was sequenced on a separate single-read 150-cycle Illumina NextSeq 550 flow cell. In the source study's methods: Because the immunoSEQ output included only junctional sequences and no quality scores, the filtering could not be the same as the filtering used for full-length reads. Sequences were annotated with PyIR, a Python wrapper for IgBLAST v1.9, and V/J genes and CDR3 were assigned using IMGT germline references. Reads were filtered out if the reads had weak V/J assignments (E-value above 1e-6), no CDR3, stop codons, out-of-frame junctions, or ambiguous translated residues. V3J clonotypes were defined as sequences sharing the same inferred V gene, J gene, and CDR3 amino acid sequence. To compute the percentage overlap between repertoires, the number of shared unique clonotypes was divided by the size of the smaller repertoire. Repertoire richness was assessed with RTK rarefaction, the Chao1 estimator, and Recon v2.1 estimates of unobserved clonotypes. Generation probabilities were computed with OLGA for all TCRbeta clonotypes obtained by the gDNA method from four donors. This immuneACCESS table, as held by TCRdb, lists in-frame sequences with V and J called but not all clones. Of the missing ones, under half trace to an unresolved V gene in checked studies; the others have no known cause. The V and J calls and clone size are taken from that table; D and trimming were inferred from the DNA. The sample yields 1,100,000 or so clones; approximately 80% were counted once. The ten largest clones take up under 0.65% of the sample.

Worth noting for this clone: Its antigen has not been determined. Qualities for individual bases were not recorded, and no much larger clone is one base off.

The donors were healthy, HIV-negative adults who had no recently reported acute infections or vaccinations. Every donor was a Caucasian adult residing in Nashville, Tennessee, USA. CD4+ T cells were enriched through magnetic negative selection, after which naive cells were positively selected on CD45RA and the remaining negative fraction served as the memory subset. Blood was obtained by leukapheresis, after which PBMCs were separated by Ficoll-Histopaque density gradient centrifugation and cryopreserved in liquid nitrogen vapor phase. Analytical flow cytometry was used to check the purity and quantity of each magnetically sorted T cell population. From each sorted fraction, genomic DNA was isolated and quantified by UV absorbance on a Nanodrop 2000c.

The chain was built from TRBV7-8 and TRBJ1-1; a stretch of 8 junction bases matches TRBD1. This receptor was obtained from a young man in good health. Some clones in this sample may be carry-over from other donors' samples. Sequenced sample: memory CD4+ T cells from PBMCs. This specimen's cell subset or site label, interpreted: CD45RA-negative fraction. Here the CDR3 is given as CASSNDRGNTEAFF. In nucleotides, the sequence is TGTGCCAGCAGCAACGACAGGGGGAACACTGAAGCTTTCTTT. The CDR3, completed at both ends by the reference TRBV7-8 and TRBJ1-1 genes, gives the full variable domain GAGVSQSPRYKVAKRGQDVALRCDPISGHVSLFWYQQALGQGPEFLTYFQNEAQLDKSGLPSDRFFAERPEGSVSTLKIQRTQQEDSAVYLCASSNDRGNTEAFFGQGTRLTVV.